The T cell receptor (beta chain) under discussion was sequenced for a study of cytomegalovirus exposure and HLA in healthy donors. This clone appeared once. Its target is unknown. This CDR3 is also generated by other DNA sequences in the sample. PCR involved 60 Vbeta and 13 Jbeta primers. Clones were read by immunoSEQ multiplex PCR, and TCRdb kept only the in-frame ones, dropping some. The sample holds about 160,000 clones, approximately 84% seen once. Whole-study results and caveats: Three CMV-associated chains were confirmed in vitro to be specific for CMV antigens. Fewer than 20,000 TCR beta sequences were associated with HLA alleles at 0.05 false discovery rate in a later analysis. As was reported, the HLA-A and HLA-B alleles of most subjects were accurately predicted from TCR beta sequences. The authors enumerated around 150 TCR beta chains as linked to cytomegalovirus.

Sequenced sample: PBMCs. This clonotype was obtained from a boy aged 2 to 10 in good health and CMV-seronegative.

The CDR3: CSVLLLRQAKQFF. The CDR3, as DNA: TGCAGCGTCCTCCTCCTTAGACAGGCCAAGCAGTTCTTC. V usage is TRBV29-1 and J usage is TRBJ2-1; TRBD1 might be the D (6 bases). The germline CDR1 and CDR2 sequences are SQVTM and ANQGSEA. The CDR3 consists of 13 residues. Trimming took 6 bases from V and 11 from J, leaving 20 bases between them.